The text below deals with one T cell receptor (beta chain). Generated by immunoSEQ multiplex PCR, the TCRdb table keeps only in-frame clones and is missing some. The sample consists of 15,000 to 20,000 clones, 80% of them appearing once. This record belongs to a study of somatic mutations in cytotoxic T cells in rheumatoid arthritis. This TCR came from an adult with rheumatoid arthritis. Sample: CD8+ T cells sorted from blood.

CDR3 DNA sequence: TGTGCCAGCAGTCCCCGAGCTTGGGGCGGCGTTTCCTACGAGCAGTACTTC. This codes for CASSPRAWGGVSYEQYF. The chain links TRBV28 to TRBJ2-7, with D tentatively TRBD1 (5 bases). The CDR3 totals 17 residues. Germline V gives CDR1 MDHEN, CDR2 SYDVKM. V lost 5 bases and J 1 base, leaving 21 bases between the germline ends.